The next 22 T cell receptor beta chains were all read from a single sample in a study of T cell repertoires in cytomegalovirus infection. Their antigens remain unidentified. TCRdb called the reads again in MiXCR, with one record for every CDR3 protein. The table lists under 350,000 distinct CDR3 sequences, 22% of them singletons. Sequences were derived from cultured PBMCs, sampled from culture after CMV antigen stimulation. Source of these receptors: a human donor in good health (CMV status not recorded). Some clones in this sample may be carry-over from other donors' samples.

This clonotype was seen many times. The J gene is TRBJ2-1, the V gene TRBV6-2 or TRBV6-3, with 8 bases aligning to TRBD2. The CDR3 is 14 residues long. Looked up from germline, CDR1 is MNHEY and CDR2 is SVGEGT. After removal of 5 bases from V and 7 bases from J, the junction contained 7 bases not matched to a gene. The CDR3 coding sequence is TGTGCCAGCAGTCGGGGCGGACTAGCAAATGAGCAGTTCTTC. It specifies CASSRGGLANEQFF.

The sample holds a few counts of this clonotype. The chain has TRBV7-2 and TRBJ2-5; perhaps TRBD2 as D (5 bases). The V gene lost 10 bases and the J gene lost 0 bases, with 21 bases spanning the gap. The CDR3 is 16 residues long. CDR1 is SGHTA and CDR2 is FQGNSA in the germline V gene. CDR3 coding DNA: TGTGCCACCTGCCGGGGTCGGGTCTCTTACCAAGAGACCCAGTACTTC. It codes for CATCRGRVSYQETQYF.

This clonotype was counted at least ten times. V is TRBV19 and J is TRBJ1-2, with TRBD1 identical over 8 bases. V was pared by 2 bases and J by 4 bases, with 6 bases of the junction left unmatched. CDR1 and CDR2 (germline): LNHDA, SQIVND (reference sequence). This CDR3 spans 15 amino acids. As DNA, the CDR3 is TGTGCCAGTAGTATATGGAGGGACAGGACCTATGGCTACACCTTC. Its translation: CASSIWRDRTYGYTF.

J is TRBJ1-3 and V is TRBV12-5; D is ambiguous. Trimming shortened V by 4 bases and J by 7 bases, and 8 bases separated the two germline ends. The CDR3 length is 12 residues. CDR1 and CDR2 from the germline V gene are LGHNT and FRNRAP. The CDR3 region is CASGSQDNTIYF. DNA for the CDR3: TGTGCTAGTGGTTCCCAGGACAACACCATATATTTT.

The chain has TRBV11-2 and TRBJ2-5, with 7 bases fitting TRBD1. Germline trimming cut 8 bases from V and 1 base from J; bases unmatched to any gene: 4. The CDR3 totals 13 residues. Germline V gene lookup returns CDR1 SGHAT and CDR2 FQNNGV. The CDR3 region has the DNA TGTGCCAGCGGGGGACAGCTCCAAGAGACCCAGTACTTC. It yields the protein CASGGQLQETQYF.

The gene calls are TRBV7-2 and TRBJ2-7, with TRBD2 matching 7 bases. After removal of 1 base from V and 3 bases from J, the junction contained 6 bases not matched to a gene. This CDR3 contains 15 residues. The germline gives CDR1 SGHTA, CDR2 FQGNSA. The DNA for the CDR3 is TGTGCCAGCAGCTTAGTTACGGCGGGAGACTACGAGCAGTACTTC. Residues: CASSLVTAGDYEQYF.

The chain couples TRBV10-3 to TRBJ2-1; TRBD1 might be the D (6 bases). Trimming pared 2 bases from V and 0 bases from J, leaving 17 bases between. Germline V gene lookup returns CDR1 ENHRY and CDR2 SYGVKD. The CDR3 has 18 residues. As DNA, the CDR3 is TGTGCCATCAGTGAGGGCCAGGACAGAGCCGACTCCTACAATGAGCAGTTCTTC. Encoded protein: CAISEGQDRADSYNEQFF.

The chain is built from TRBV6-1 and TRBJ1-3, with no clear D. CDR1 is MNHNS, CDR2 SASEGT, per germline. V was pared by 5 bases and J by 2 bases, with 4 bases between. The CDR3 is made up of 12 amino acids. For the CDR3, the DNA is TGTGCCAGCAGTTGGACTGGAAACACCATATATTTT. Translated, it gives CASSWTGNTIYF.

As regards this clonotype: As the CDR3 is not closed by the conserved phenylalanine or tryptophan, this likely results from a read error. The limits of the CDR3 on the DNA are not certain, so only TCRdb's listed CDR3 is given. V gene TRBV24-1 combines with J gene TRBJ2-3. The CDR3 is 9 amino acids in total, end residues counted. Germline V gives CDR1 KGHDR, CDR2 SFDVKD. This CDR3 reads CATSDPFRI.

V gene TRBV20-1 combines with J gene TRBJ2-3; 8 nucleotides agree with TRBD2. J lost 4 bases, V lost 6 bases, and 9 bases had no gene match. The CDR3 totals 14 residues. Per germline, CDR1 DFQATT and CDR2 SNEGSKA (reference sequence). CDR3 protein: CSANIAGIADTQYF. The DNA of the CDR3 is TGCAGTGCCAATATAGCGGGGATCGCAGATACGCAGTATTTT.

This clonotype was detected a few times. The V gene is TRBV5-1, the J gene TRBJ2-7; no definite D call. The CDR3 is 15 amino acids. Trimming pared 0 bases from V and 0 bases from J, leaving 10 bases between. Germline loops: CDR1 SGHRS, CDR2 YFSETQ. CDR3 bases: TGCGCCAGCAGCTTGGTTCCGGAAAGCTCCTACGAGCAGTACTTC. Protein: CASSLVPESSYEQYF.

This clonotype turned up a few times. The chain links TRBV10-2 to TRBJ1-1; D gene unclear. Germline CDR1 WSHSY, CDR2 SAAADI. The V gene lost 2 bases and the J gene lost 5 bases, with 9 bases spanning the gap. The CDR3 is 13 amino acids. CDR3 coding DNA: TGCGCCAGCAGTGAGCGAGGTGGAACTGAAGCTTTCTTT. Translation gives CASSERGGTEAFF.

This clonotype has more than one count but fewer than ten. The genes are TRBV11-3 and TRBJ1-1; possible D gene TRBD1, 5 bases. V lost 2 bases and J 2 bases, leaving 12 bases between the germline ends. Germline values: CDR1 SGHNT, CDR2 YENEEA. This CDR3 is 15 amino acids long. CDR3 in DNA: TGTGCCAGCAGCTTAAGACGGACACAAAACACTGAAGCTTTCTTT. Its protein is CASSLRRTQNTEAFF.

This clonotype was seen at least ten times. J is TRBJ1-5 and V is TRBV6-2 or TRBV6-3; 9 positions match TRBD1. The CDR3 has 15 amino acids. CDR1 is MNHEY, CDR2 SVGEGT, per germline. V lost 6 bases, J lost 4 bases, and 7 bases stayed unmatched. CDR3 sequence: CASREVTGGNQPQHF. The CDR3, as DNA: TGTGCCAGCAGGGAGGTGACAGGGGGTAATCAGCCCCAGCATTTT.

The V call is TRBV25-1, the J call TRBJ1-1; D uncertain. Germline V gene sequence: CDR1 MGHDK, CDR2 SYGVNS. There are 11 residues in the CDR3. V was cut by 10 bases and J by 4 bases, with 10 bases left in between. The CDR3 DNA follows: TGTGCCACCCTGGCCGGCACTGAAGCTTTCTTT. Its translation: CATLAGTEAFF.

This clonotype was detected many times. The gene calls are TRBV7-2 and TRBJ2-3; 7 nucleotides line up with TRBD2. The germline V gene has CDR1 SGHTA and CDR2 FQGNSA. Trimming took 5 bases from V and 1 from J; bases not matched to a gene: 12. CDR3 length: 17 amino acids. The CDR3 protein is CASSPPPRGRGTDTQYF. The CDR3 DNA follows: TGTGCCAGCAGCCCACCTCCCCGCGGGAGAGGCACAGATACGCAGTATTTT.

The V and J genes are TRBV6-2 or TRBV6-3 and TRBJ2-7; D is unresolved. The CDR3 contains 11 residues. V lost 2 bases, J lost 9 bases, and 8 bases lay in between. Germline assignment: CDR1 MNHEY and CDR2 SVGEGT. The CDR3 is CASSYGSGQYF. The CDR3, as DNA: TGTGCCAGCAGTTACGGGTCGGGGCAGTACTTC.

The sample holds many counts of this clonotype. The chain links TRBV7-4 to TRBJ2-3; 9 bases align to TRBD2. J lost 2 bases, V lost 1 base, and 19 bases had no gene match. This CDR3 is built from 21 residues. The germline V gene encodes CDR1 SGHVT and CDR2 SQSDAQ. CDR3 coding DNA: TGTGCCAGCAGCTTAGAAGAGGTCGTAGCGGGAGAGAGGGATTCCACAGATACGCAGTATTTT. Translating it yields CASSLEEVVAGERDSTDTQYF.

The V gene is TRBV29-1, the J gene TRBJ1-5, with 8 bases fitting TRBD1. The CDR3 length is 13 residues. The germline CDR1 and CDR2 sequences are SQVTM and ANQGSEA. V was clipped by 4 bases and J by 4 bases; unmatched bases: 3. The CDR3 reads CSVGTGRNQPQHF. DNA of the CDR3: TGCAGCGTTGGGACAGGGAGAAATCAGCCCCAGCATTTT. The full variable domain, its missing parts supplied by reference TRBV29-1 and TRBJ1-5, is SAVISQKPSRDICQRGTSLTIQCQVDSQVTMMFWYRQQPGQSLTLIATANQGSEATYESGFVIDKFPISRPNLTFSTLTVSNMSPEDSSIYLCSVGTGRNQPQHFGDGTRLSIL.

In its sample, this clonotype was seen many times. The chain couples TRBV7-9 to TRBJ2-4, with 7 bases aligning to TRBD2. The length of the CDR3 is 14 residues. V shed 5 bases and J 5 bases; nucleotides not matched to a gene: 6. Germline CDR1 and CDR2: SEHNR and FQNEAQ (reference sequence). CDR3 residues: CASSTGLEQNIQYF. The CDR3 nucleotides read TGTGCCAGCAGCACTGGACTAGAACAAAACATTCAGTACTTC.

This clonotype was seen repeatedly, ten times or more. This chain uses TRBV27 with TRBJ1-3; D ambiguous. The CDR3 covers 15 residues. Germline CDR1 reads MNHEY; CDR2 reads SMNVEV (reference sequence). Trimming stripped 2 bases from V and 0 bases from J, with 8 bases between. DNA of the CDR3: TGTGCCAGCAGTTTAAAGGGCTTCTCTGGAAACACCATATATTTT. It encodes CASSLKGFSGNTIYF.

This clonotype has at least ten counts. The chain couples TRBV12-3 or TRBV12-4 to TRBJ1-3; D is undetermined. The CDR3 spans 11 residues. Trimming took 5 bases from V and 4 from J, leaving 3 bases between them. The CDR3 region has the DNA TGTGCCAGCAGTCCCGGAAACACCATATATTTT. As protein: CASSPGNTIYF.